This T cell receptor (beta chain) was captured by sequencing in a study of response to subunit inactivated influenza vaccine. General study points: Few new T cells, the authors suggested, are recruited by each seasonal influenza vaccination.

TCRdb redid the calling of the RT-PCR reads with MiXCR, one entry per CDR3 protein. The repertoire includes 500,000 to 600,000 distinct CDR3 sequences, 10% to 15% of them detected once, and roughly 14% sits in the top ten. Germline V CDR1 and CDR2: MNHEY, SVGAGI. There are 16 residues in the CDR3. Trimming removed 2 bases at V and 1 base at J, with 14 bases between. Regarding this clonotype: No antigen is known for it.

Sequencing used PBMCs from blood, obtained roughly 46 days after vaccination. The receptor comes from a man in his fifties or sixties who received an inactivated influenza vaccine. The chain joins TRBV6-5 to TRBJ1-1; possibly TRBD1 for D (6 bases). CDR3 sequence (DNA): TGTGCCAGCAGTTACAGTTTTTTCAGGGGGAACACTGAAGCTTTCTTT. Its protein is CASSYSFFRGNTEAFF.